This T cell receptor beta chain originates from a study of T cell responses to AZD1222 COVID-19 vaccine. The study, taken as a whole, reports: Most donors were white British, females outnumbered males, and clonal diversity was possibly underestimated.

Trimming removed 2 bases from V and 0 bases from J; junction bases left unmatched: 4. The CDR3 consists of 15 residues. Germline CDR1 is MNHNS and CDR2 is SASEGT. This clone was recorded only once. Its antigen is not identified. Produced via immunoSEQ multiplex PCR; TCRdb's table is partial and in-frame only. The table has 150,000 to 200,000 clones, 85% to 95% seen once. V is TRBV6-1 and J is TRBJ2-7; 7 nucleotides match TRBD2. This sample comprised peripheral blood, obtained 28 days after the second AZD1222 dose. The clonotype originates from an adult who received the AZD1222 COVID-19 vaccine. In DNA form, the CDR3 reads TGTGCCAGCAGTGAATTGCGGGAGTTCTCCTACGAGCAGTACTTC. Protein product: CASSELREFSYEQYF.